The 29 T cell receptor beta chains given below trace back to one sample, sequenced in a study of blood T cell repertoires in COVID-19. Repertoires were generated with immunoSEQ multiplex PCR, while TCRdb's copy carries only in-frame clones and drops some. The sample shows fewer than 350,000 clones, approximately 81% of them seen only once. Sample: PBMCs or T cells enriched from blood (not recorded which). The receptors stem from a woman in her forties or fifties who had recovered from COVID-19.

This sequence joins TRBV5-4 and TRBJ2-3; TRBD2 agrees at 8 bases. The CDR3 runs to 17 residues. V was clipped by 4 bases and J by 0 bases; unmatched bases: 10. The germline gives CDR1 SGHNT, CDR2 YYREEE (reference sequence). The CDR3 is CASSRSGGLTSTDTQYF. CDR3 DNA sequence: TGTGCCAGCAGCCGGAGCGGGGGCCTAACTAGCACAGATACGCAGTATTTT.

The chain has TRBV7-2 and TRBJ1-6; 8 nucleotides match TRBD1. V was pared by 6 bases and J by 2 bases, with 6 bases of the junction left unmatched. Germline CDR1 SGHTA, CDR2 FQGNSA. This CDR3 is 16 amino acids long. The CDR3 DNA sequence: TGTGCCAGCAGAAATGACAGGGGCCCCTATAATTCACCCCTCCACTTT. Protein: CASRNDRGPYNSPLHF.

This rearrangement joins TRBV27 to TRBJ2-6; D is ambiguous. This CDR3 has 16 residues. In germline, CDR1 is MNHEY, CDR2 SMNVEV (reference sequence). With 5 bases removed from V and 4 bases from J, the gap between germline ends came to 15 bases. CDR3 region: CASSPTKRAGANVLTF. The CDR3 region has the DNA TGTGCCAGCAGTCCCACAAAGCGAGCCGGGGCCAACGTCCTGACTTTC.

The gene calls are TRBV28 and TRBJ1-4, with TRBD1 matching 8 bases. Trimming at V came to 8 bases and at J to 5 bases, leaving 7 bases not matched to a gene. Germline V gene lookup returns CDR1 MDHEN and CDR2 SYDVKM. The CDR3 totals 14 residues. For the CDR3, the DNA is TGTGCCAGCGGAACAGGGGGTGCAAATGAAAAACTGTTTTTT. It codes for CASGTGGANEKLFF.

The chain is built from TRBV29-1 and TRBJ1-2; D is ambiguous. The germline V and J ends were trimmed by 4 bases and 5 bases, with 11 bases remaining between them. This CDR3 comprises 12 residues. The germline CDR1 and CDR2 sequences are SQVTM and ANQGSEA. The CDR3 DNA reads TGCAGCGTTGCTCCACAGATTTATGGCTACACCTTC. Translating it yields CSVAPQIYGYTF.

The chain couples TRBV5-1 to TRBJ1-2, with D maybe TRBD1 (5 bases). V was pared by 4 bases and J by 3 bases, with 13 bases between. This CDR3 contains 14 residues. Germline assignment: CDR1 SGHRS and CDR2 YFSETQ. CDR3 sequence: CASSLDQGYYGYTF. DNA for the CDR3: TGCGCCAGCAGCCTGGATCAGGGCTACTATGGCTACACCTTC.

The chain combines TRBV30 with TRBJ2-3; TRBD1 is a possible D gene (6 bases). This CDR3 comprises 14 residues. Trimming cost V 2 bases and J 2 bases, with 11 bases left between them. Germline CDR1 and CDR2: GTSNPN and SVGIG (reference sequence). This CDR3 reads CAWSKDRNTDTQYF. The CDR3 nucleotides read TGTGCCTGGAGTAAGGACAGAAACACAGATACGCAGTATTTT.

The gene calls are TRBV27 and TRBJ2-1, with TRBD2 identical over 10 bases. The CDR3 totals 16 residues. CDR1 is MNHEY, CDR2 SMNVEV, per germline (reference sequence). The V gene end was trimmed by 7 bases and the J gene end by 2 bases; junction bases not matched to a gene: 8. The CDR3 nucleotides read TGTGCCAGCATTCAGAAGCGGGAGGGGACCTACAATGAGCAGTTCTTC. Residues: CASIQKREGTYNEQFF.

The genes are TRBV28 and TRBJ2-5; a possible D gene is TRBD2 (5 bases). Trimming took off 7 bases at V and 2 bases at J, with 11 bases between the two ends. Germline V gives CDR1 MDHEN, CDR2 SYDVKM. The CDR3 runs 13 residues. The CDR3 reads CASTLPGQETQYF. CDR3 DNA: TGTGCCAGCACCCTCCCGGGGCAAGAGACCCAGTACTTC.

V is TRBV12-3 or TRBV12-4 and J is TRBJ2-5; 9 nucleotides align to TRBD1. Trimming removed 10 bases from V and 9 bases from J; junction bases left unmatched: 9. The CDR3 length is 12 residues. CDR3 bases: TGTGCCACCCGACAGGGGGTCTTGGCCCAGTACTTC. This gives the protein CATRQGVLAQYF.

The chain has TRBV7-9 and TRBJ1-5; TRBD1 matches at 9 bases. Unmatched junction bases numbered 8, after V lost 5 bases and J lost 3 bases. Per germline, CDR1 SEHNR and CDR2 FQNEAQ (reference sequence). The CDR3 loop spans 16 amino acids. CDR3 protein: CASSPGTGRANQPQHF. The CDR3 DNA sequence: TGTGCCAGCAGCCCAGGGACAGGGAGGGCCAATCAGCCCCAGCATTTT. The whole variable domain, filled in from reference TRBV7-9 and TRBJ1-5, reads DTGVSQNPRHKITKRGQNVTFRCDPISEHNRLYWYRQTLGQGPEFLTYFQNEAQLEKSRLLSDRFSAERPKGSFSTLEIQRTEQGDSAMYLCASSPGTGRANQPQHFGDGTRLSIL.

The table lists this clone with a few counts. CDR3 nucleotides: TGTGCCACCAGCGGTCGGGGTCGGACAGGGGACAACTATGGCTACACCTTC. The encoded protein is CATSGRGRTGDNYGYTF. The rearrangement joins TRBV24-1 to TRBJ1-2; TRBD1 aligns across 9 bases. There are 17 residues in the CDR3. Germline CDR1 KGHDR, CDR2 SFDVKD. With 7 bases clipped from V and 2 bases from J, the junction kept 13 bases outside the gene matches.

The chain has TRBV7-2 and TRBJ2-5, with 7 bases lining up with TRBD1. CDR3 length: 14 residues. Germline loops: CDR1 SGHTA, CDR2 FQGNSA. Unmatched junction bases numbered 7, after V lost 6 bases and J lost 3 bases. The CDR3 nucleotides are TGTGCCAGCAGGTCGTTAACAGGGGAAGAGACCCAGTACTTC. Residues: CASRSLTGEETQYF.

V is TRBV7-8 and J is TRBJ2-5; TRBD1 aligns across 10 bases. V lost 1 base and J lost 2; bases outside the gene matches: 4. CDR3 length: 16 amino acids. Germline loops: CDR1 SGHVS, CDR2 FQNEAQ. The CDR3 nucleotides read TGTGCCAGCAGCTTAGGGACAGGGGGAGGGCAAGAGACCCAGTACTTC. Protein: CASSLGTGGGQETQYF.

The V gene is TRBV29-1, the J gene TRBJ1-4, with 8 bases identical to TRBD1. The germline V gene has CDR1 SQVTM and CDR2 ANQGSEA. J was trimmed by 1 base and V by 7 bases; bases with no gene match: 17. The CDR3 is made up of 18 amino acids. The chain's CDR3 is CSAQRDRREDGTNEKLFF. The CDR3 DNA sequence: TGCAGCGCTCAAAGGGACAGGAGAGAAGATGGAACTAATGAAAAACTGTTTTTT.

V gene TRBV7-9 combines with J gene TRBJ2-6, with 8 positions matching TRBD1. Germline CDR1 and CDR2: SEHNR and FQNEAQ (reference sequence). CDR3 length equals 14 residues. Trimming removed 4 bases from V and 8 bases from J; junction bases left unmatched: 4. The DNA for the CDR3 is TGTGCCAGCAGCTACCGGACAGGGTCCAACGTCCTGACTTTC. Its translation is CASSYRTGSNVLTF. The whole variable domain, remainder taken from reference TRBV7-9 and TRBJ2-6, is DTGVSQNPRHKITKRGQNVTFRCDPISEHNRLYWYRQTLGQGPEFLTYFQNEAQLEKSRLLSDRFSAERPKGSFSTLEIQRTEQGDSAMYLCASSYRTGSNVLTFGAGSRLTVL.

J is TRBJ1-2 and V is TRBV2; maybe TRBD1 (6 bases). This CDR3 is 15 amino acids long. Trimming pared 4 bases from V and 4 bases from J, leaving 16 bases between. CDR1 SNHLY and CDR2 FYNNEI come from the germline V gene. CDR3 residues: CASSGQRPGAYGYTF. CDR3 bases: TGTGCCAGCAGTGGACAGAGACCAGGGGCCTATGGCTACACCTTC.

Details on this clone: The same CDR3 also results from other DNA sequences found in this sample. CDR3 nucleotide sequence: TGTGCCTGGAGTGTCCAGGGGGCCTATGGCTACACCTTC. Its translation is CAWSVQGAYGYTF. This rearrangement joins TRBV30 to TRBJ1-2; 8 positions agree with TRBD1. CDR3 length equals 13 residues. Trimming at V came to 0 bases and at J to 4 bases, leaving 1 base not matched to a gene. Germline values: CDR1 GTSNPN, CDR2 SVGIG (reference sequence).

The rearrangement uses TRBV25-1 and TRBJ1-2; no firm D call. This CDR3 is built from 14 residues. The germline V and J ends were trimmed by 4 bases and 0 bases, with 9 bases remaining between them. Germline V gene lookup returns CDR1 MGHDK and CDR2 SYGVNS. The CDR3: CASSANTANYGYTF. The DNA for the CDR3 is TGTGCCAGCAGTGCAAACACAGCTAACTATGGCTACACCTTC.

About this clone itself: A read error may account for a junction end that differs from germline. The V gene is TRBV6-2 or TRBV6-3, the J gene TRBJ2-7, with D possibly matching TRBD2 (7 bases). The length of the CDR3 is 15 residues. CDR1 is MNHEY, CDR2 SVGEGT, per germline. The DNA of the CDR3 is TGCGCCAGCAGTCTCGCCCCCGGGGGGCCATACGAGCAGTACTTC. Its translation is CASSLAPGGPYEQYF.

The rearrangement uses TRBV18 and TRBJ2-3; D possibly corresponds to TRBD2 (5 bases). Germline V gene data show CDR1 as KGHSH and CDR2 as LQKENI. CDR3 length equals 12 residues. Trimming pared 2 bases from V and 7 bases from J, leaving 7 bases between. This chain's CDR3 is CASSPERHTQYF. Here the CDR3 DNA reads TGTGCCAGCTCACCAGAGCGGCATACGCAGTATTTT.

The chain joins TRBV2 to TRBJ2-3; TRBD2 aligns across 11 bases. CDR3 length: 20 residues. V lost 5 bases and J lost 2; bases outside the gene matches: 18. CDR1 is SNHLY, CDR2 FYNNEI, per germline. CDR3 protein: CASSFDPGGLAAKATDTQYF. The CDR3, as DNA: TGTGCCAGCAGTTTCGACCCGGGGGGACTAGCGGCAAAAGCCACAGATACGCAGTATTTT.

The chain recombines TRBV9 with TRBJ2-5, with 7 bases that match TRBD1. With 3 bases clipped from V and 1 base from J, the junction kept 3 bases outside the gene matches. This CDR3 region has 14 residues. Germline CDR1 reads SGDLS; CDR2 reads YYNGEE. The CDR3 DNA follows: TGTGCCAGCAGCGCAACAGGGGTCCAAGAGACCCAGTACTTC. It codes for CASSATGVQETQYF.

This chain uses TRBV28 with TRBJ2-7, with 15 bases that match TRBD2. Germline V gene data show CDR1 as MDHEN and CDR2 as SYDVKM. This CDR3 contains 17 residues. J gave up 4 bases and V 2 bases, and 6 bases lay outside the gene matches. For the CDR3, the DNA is TGTGCCAGCAGTTTAGGACTAGCGGGGGGGGTAAATTACGAGCAGTACTTC. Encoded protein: CASSLGLAGGVNYEQYF.

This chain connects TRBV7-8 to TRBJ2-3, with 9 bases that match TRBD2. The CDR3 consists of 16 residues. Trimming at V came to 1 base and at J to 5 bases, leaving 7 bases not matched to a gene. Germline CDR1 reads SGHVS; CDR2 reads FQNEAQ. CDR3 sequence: CASSLVSSGVGDTQYF. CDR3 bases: TGTGCCAGCAGCTTAGTATCTAGCGGGGTTGGAGATACGCAGTATTTT.

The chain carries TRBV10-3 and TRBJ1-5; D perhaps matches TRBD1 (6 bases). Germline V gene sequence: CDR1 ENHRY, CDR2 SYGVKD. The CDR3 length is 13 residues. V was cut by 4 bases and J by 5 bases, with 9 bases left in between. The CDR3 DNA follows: TGTGCCATCAGTGCAGGGGCAGATCAGCCCCAGCATTTT. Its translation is CAISAGADQPQHF.

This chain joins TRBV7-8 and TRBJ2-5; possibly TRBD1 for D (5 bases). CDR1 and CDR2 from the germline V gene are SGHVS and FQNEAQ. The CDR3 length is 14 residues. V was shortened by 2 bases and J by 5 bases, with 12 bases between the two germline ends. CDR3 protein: CASSLKVSGETQYF. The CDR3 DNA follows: TGTGCCAGCAGCTTAAAGGTGTCAGGGGAGACCCAGTACTTC.

The CDR3 loop is CAISEGTGSSGLAGVREQYF. In nucleotides, the CDR3 is TGTGCCATCAGTGAGGGGACAGGGAGTAGTGGACTAGCGGGAGTCCGCGAGCAGTACTTC. The chain couples TRBV10-3 to TRBJ2-7, with 13 positions matching TRBD2. Germline CDR1 reads ENHRY; CDR2 reads SYGVKD. The J segment lost 6 bases and the V segment lost 2 bases, leaving 19 bases of the junction unmatched. This CDR3 comprises 20 residues.

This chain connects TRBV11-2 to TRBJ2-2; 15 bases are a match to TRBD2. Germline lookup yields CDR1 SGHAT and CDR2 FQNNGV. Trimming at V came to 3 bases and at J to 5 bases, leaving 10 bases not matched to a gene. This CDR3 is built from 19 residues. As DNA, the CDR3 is TGTGCCAGCAGCTTGAGGACTAGCGGGGGGGCTGTAGTAACCGGGGAGCTGTTTTTT. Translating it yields CASSLRTSGGAVVTGELFF. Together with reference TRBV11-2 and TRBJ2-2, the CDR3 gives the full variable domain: EAGVAQSPRYKIIEKRQSVAFWCNPISGHATLYWYQQILGQGPKLLIQFQNNGVVDDSQLPKDRFSAERLKGVDSTLKIQPAKLEDSAVYLCASSLRTSGGAVVTGELFFGEGSRLTVL.